Included here is one T cell receptor beta chain sequence, with context. As yet, its antigen is unknown. V lost 5 bases to trimming and J lost 2 bases; unmatched junction nucleotides: 14. Germline values: CDR1 SGHTA, CDR2 FQGTGA. There are 18 residues in the CDR3. Two-round multiplex PCR amplified TCR beta CDR3 from genomic DNA. It was primers specific to each TRBV and TRBJ gene that first-round PCR used. TCRdb independently ran MiXCR on the multiplex PCR reads; one entry per CDR3 protein. The sample shows around 11,000 distinct CDR3 sequences, roughly half of them seen only once. This specimen belongs to a study of prognosis after radiotherapy for stage I lung cancer. General study points: Tumor specificity of the expanded TCR clones was not determined.

At each of two time points, six milliliters of venous blood were taken. The sequenced sample was PBMCs, obtained before or after stereotactic body radiation therapy (not recorded which). V usage is TRBV7-3 and J usage is TRBJ2-3; TRBD2 agrees at 9 bases. The sequence was obtained from a donor aged 50 or older with non-small cell lung cancer. The CDR3 loop reads CASSPMPTSGFVTDTQYF. DNA of the CDR3: TGTGCCAGCAGCCCAATGCCGACTAGCGGATTTGTCACAGATACGCAGTATTTT.